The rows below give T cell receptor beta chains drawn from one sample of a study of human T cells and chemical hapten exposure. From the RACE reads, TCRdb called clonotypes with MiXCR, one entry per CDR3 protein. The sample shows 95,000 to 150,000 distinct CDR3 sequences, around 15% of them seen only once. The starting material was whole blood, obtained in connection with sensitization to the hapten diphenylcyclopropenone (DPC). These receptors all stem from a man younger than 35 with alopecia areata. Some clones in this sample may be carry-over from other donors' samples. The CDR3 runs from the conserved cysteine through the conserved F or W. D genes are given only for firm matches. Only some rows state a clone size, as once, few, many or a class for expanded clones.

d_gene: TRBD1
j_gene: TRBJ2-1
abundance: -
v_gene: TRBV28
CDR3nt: TGTGCCAGCAGTTTAGACCCGGACAGGAGTAACAATGAGCAGTTCTTC
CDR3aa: CASSLDPDRSNNEQFF

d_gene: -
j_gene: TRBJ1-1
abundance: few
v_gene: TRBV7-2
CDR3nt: TGTGCCAGCAGGGCGGCTTGGGGTAACACTGAAGCTTTCTTT
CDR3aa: CASRAAWGNTEAFF

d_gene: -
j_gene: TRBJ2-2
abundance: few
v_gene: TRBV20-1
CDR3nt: TGCAGTGCTTCCAAACTTGGAGGGCACACCGGGGAGCTGTTTTTT
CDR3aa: CSASKLGGHTGELFF

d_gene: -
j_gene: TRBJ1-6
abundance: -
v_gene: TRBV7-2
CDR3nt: TGTGCCAGCAGCTTAGCTCCACAGAGGTCACCCCTCCACTTT
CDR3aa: CASSLAPQRSPLHF

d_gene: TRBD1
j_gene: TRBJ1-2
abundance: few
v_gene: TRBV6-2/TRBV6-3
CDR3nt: TGTGCCAGCAGTTTCCTGGGACAGTTAGCTAACTATGGCTACACCTTC
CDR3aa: CASSFLGQLANYGYTF

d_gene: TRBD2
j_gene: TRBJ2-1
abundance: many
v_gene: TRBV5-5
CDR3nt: TGTGCCAGCAGCTTACTAGCGGGGGGCACTGAGCAGTTCTTC
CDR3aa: CASSLLAGGTEQFF

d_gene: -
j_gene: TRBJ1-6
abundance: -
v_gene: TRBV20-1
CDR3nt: TGCAGTGCTAGAGTAGTAAGGCAGCAAGATTCACCCCTCCACTTT
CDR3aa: CSARVVRQQDSPLHF

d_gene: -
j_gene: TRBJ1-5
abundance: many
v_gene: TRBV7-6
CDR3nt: TGTGCCAGCAGCTTAGGGACAGGCAATCAGCCCCAGCATTTT
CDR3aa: CASSLGTGNQPQHF

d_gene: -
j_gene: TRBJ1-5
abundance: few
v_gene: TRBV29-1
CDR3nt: TGCAGCGTGCGTCCAGGGGAACATCAGCCCCAGCATTTT
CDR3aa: CSVRPGEHQPQHF

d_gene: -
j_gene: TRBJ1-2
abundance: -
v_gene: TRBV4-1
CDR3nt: TGCGCCAGCAGCCAAGGGAAGACAGAAGGGGATGGCTACACCTTC
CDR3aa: CASSQGKTEGDGYTF

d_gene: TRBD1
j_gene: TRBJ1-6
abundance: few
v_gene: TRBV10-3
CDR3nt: TGTGCCATGGCCGGGGACAGGGGGAATTCACCCCTCCACTTT
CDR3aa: CAMAGDRGNSPLHF

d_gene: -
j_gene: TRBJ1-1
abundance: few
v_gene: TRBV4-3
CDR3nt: TGCGCCAGCAGCCAATTTGGGCGGGAAGCTTTCTTT
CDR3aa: CASSQFGREAFF

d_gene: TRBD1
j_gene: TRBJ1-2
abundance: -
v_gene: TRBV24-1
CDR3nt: TGTGCCACTAGCGACAGGGGACTTAACTATGGCTACACCTTC
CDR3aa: CATSDRGLNYGYTF

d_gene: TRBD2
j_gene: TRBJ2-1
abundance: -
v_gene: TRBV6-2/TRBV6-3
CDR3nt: TGTGCCAGCAGTTGGACGGGAGGAAGAAATGAGCAGTTCTTC
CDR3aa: CASSWTGGRNEQFF

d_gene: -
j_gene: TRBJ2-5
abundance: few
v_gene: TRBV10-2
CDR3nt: TGCGCCAGCGAGCAGGAAGAGACCCAGTACTTC
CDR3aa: CASEQEETQYF

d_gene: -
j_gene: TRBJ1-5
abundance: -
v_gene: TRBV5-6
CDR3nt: TGTGCCAGCAGCTTGGGACCGCAGCATCAGCCCCAGCATTTT
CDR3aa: CASSLGPQHQPQHF

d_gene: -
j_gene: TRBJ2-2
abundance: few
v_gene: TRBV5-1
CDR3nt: TGCGCCAGCACCCCTCGACATAACTGGAACACCGGGGAGCTGTTTTTT
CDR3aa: CASTPRHNWNTGELFF

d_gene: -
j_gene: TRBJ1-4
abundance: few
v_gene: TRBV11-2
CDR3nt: TGTGCCAGCAGCTTAGATCGAGGGGTCCGCGAAAAACTGTTTTTT
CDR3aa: CASSLDRGVREKLFF

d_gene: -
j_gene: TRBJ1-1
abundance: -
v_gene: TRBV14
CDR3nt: TGTGCCAGCAGCCAAGAATTTGTCCCGGGAGCTTTCTTT
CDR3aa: CASSQEFVPGAFF

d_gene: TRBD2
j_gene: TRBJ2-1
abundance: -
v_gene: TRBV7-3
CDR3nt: TGTGCCAGCAGCCCCGCGGGAGCGAGTCCTAACAATGAGCAGTTCTTC
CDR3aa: CASSPAGASPNNEQFF

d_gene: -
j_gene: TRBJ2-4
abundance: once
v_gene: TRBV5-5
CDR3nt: TGTGCCAGCAGCTTTGGGGACAAAAACATTCAGTACTTC
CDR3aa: CASSFGDKNIQYF

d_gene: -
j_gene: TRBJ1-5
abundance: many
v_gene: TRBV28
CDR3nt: TGTGCCAGCAAAGAGGGAGGAGTTGATCAGCCCCAGCATTTT
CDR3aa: CASKEGGVDQPQHF

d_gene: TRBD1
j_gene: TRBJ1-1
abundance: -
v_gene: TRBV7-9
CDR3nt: TGTGCCAGCAGCACAACACAGGGGGCAAGCACTGAAGCTTTCTTT
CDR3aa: CASSTTQGASTEAFF

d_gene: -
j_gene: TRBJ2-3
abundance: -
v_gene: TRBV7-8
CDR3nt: TGTGCCAGCAGCTTTCTGGGGCCAAAAGGGACAGATACGCAGTATTTT
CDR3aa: CASSFLGPKGTDTQYF

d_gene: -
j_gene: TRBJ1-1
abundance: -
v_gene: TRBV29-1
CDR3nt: TGCAGCGTTGACGGCAGCATGAACACTGAAGCTTTCTTT
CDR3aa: CSVDGSMNTEAFF

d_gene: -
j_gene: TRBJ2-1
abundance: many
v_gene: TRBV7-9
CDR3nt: TGTGCCAGCAGCCTCCTCCGTTTGCACAGGGCCTACAATGAGCAGTTCTTC
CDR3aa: CASSLLRLHRAYNEQFF

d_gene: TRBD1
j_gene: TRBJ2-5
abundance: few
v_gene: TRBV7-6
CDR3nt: TGTGCCAGCAGCTCCCGACAGGGAGAGACCCAGTACTTC
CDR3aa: CASSSRQGETQYF

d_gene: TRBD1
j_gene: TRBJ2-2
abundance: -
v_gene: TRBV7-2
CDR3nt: TGTGCCAGCAGCCCCCTGACCATCCGGGACAGAAATTCGAACACCGGGGAGCTGTTTTTT
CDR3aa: CASSPLTIRDRNSNTGELFF

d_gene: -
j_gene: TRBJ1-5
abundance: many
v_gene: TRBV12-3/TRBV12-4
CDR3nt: TGTGCCAGCAAGCTACAGGGCTTATGGCAGCCCCAGCATTTT
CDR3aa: CASKLQGLWQPQHF

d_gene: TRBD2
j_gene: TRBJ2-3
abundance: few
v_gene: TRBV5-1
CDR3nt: TGCGCCAGCAGCTCCCGAGCTAGCGGGGGGGCAGATACGCAGTATTTT
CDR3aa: CASSSRASGGADTQYF

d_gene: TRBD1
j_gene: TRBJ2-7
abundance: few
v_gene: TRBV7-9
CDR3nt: TGTGCCAGCAGCTTCTGGCCGGACAGGGGGGTGTACGAGCAGTACTTC
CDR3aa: CASSFWPDRGVYEQYF

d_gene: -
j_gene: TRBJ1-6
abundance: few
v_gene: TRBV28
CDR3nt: TGTGCCAGCAGTTTAATCCGAGATTCACCCCTCCACTTT
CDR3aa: CASSLIRDSPLHF

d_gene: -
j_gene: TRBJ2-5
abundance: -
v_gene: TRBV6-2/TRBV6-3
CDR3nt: TGTGCCAGCAGTTACTCTCCGGGGAGATTAGGAGAGACCCAGTACTTC
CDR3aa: CASSYSPGRLGETQYF

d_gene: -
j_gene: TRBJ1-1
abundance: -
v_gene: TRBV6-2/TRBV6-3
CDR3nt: TGTGCCAGCAGGGAAGCTGTCATGAACACTGAAGCTTTCTTT
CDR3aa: CASREAVMNTEAFF

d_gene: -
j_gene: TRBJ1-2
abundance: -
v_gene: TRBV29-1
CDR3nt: TGCAGCGTGGGAGAGAGCACAGGGTATCTTGGGAGTGGCTACACCTTC
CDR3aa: CSVGESTGYLGSGYTF

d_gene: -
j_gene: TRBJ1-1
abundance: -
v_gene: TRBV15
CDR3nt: TGTGCCACCAGCAAAGCGGGCAGCGGCACTGAAGCTTTCTTT
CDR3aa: CATSKAGSGTEAFF

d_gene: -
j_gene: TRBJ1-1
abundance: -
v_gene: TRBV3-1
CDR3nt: TGTGCCAGCATACCGACAGGCAGAGCCACTGAAGCTTTCTTT
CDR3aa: CASIPTGRATEAFF

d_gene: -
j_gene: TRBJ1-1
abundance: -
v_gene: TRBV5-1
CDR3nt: TGCGCCAGCAGCTTGATGGGTTACACTGAAGCTTTCTTT
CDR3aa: CASSLMGYTEAFF

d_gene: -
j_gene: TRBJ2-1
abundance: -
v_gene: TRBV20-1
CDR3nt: TGCAGTGCTAGCCTCGGTGAGCAGTTCTTC
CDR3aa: CSASLGEQFF

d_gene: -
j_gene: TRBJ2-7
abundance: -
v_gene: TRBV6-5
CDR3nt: TGTGCCAGCAGTTTTCAGTACGAGCAGTACTTC
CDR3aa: CASSFQYEQYF

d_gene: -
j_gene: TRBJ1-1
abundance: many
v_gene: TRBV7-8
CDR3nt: TGTGCCAGCAGCTTAGTTGGGGGGAACACTGAAGCTTTCTTT
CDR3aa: CASSLVGGNTEAFF

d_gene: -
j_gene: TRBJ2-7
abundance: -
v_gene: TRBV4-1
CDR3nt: TGCGCCAGCAGCCAAGGGCTTCATGCGAGAATAATTTACGAGCAGTACTTC
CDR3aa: CASSQGLHARIIYEQYF

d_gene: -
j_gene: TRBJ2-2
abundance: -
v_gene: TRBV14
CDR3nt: TGTGCCAGCAGCCAAGTGAACAGGGTCACCGGGGAGCTGTTTTTT
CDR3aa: CASSQVNRVTGELFF

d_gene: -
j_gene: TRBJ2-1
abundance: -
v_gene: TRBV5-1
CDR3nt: TGCGTCAGCACCTACCGCGGGGCACAGTACAATGAGCAGTTCTTC
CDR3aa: CVSTYRGAQYNEQFF